These 27 T cell receptor beta chains came from one sample sequenced in a study of immune evolution from preneoplasia to lung adenocarcinoma. Only in-frame clones appear in the TCRdb table, and some are missing; sequencing was by immunoSEQ multiplex PCR. The sample contains around 14,000 clones, more than 80% of which appear only once. Sequencing input: FFPE minimally invasive lung adenocarcinoma tissue. The receptor set was obtained from a person aged 70 to 80 with lung adenocarcinoma.

The V gene is TRBV7-2, the J gene TRBJ2-2, with D unclear. The germline gives CDR1 SGHTA, CDR2 FQGNSA. This CDR3 has 11 residues. V lost 5 bases and J lost 9, with 7 bases in between. CDR3 in DNA: TGTGCCAGCAGCCACCTCAGGGAGCTGTTTTTT. Its translation is CASSHLRELFF.

The sample holds one count of this clone. The chain combines TRBV6-1 with TRBJ1-5; D uncertain. Germline V gene lookup returns CDR1 MNHNS and CDR2 SASEGT. The CDR3 runs to 12 residues. Trimming left V 8 bases short and J 0 bases short, with 5 bases between. In DNA, the CDR3 is TGTGCCAGCCGGCATAGCAATCAGCCCCAGCATTTT. Translated, it gives CASRHSNQPQHF.

This chain joins TRBV27 and TRBJ2-1; 11 bases are shared with TRBD2. The V gene's germline CDR1 is MNHEY and CDR2 SMNVEV (reference sequence). CDR3 length equals 17 residues. Germline trimming cut 4 bases from V and 7 bases from J; bases unmatched to any gene: 12. CDR3 residues: CASSSLPSGRFVNEQFF. The CDR3 nucleotides are TGTGCCAGCAGTTCCCTCCCTAGCGGGAGGTTTGTGAATGAGCAGTTCTTC.

This clone has more than one count but fewer than ten. The rearrangement uses TRBV4-2 and TRBJ1-2; D is perhaps TRBD1 (5 bases). Germline V gives CDR1 LGHNA, CDR2 YNFKEQ. CDR3 size: 15 residues. The germline V and J ends were trimmed by 2 bases and 3 bases, with 13 bases remaining between them. This chain's CDR3 is CASSQRVGGDYGYTF. The CDR3 DNA reads TGTGCCAGCAGCCAAAGAGTTGGGGGGGACTATGGCTACACCTTC.

The genes are TRBV11-3 and TRBJ2-1; the D gene is possibly TRBD2 (6 bases). Germline V gene lookup returns CDR1 SGHNT and CDR2 YENEEA. The CDR3 covers 13 residues. The V end was cut by 4 bases, the J end by 5 bases, with 9 bases between. CDR3 sequence reads: CASSWGDDNEQFF. The DNA of the CDR3 is TGTGCCAGCAGCTGGGGGGACGACAATGAGCAGTTCTTC. The variable domain in full, completed from reference TRBV11-3 and TRBJ2-1, reads EAGVVQSPRYKIIEKKQPVAFWCNPISGHNTLYWYLQNLGQGPELLIRYENEEAVDDSQLPKDRFSAERLKGVDSTLKIQPAELGDSAVYLCASSWGDDNEQFFGPGTRLTVL.

This clone was counted between two and nine times. The chain recombines TRBV6-1 with TRBJ1-6; the D gene is possibly TRBD1 (6 bases). Per the germline V gene, CDR1 is MNHNS and CDR2 is SASEGT. Trimming took 6 bases from V and 7 from J, leaving 13 bases between them. The CDR3 extends over 14 amino acids. The CDR3 protein is CASRKGGENSPLHF. The DNA of the CDR3 is TGTGCCAGCAGAAAAGGGGGTGAGAATTCACCCCTCCACTTT.

CDR3 region: CASSSSYEQYF. CDR3 coding DNA: TGCGCCAGCAGCTCCTCCTACGAGCAGTACTTC. V gene TRBV5-1 combines with J gene TRBJ2-7, with D hard to call. V was trimmed by 3 bases and J by 0 bases, leaving 1 base between them. The CDR3 has 11 amino acids. The germline V gene has CDR1 SGHRS and CDR2 YFSETQ.

This chain connects TRBV6-1 to TRBJ1-2; 11 positions agree with TRBD1. The CDR3 spans 16 residues. J gave up 3 bases and V 3 bases, and 6 bases lay outside the gene matches. CDR1 and CDR2 from the germline V gene are MNHNS and SASEGT. CDR3 sequence reads: CASSEAGTGGDYGYTF. The CDR3, as DNA: TGTGCCAGCAGTGAGGCCGGGACAGGGGGAGACTATGGCTACACCTTC.

The CDR3 spells CASSLYEAFF. The CDR3 bases are TGTGCCAGCAGTTTGTATGAAGCTTTCTTT. The chain uses TRBV28 and TRBJ1-1; D not resolved. This CDR3 is 10 amino acids long. V lost 3 bases and J 7 bases, leaving 3 bases between the germline ends. Germline lookup yields CDR1 MDHEN and CDR2 SYDVKM.

This clone showed up just once. This chain uses TRBV10-2 with TRBJ1-1; 9 bases fit TRBD1. The V gene end was trimmed by 7 bases and the J gene end by 6 bases; junction bases not matched to a gene: 9. The CDR3 length is 14 residues. CDR1 and CDR2 (germline): WSHSY, SAAADI. CDR3 residues: CASTIQGAKAEAFF. In DNA, the CDR3 is TGCGCCAGCACCATACAGGGGGCTAAGGCTGAAGCTTTCTTT.

The chain employs TRBV7-2 and TRBJ1-5, with D perhaps matching TRBD1 (6 bases). The CDR3 spans 14 residues. Germline lookup yields CDR1 SGHTA and CDR2 FQGNSA. Trimming cost V 1 base and J 9 bases, with 13 bases left between them. CDR3 region: CASSLDRAGRPQHF. The CDR3 DNA follows: TGTGCCAGCAGCTTAGACAGGGCGGGTCGGCCCCAGCATTTT.

The gene calls are TRBV7-3 and TRBJ2-2, with D unresolved. The CDR3 extends over 14 amino acids. CDR1 and CDR2 (germline): SGHTA, FQGTGA. Trimming cost V 0 bases and J 4 bases, with 6 bases left between them. CDR3 residues: CASSLTGSTGELFF. CDR3 coding DNA: TGTGCCAGCAGCTTAACGGGGTCCACCGGGGAGCTGTTTTTT.

This clone was seen just once. The chain couples TRBV7-8 to TRBJ1-2; D uncertain. Germline V gene lookup returns CDR1 SGHVS and CDR2 FQNEAQ. CDR3 length: 12 residues. The ends were cut back, 4 bases at V and 4 bases at J, with 7 bases in the middle. The CDR3 protein is CASSSSSYGYTF. The CDR3 DNA reads TGTGCCAGCAGCTCTAGTAGCTATGGCTACACCTTC.

The chain employs TRBV28 and TRBJ1-4, with TRBD1 as a possible D gene (6 bases). The CDR3 covers 13 residues. Germline V gives CDR1 MDHEN, CDR2 SYDVKM. V lost 8 bases to trimming and J lost 3 bases, with 10 bases between them. This CDR3 is CASGGGPNEKLFF. CDR3 nucleotides: TGTGCCAGCGGCGGGGGGCCTAATGAAAAACTGTTTTTT.

CDR3 bases: TGTGCCAGCAGTCAATCCGGGACGGACTACGAGCAGTACTTC. It codes for CASSQSGTDYEQYF. The V and J genes are TRBV6-6 and TRBJ2-7; D is tentatively TRBD1 or TRBD2 (5 bases each). CDR1 and CDR2 from the germline V gene are MNHNY and SVGAGI (reference sequence). V was pared by 5 bases and J by 3 bases, with 14 bases between. This CDR3 is built from 14 residues.

Here the CDR3 reads CASSSSGKNIQYF. CDR3 bases: TGTGCCAGCAGCTCTAGCGGGAAGAACATTCAGTACTTC. The genes are TRBV7-9 and TRBJ2-4, with 9 bases aligning to TRBD2. The V and J ends lost 4 bases and 7 bases, in that order; junction bases with no gene match: 2. Germline-derived CDR1 and CDR2 are SEHNR and FQNEAQ (reference sequence). CDR3 length: 13 residues.

A single count supports this clone. This CDR3 is CASSLGRVQPQHF. DNA of the CDR3: TGTGCCAGCAGCTTAGGCAGGGTCCAGCCCCAGCATTTT. The chain couples TRBV7-2 to TRBJ1-5, with D maybe TRBD1 (5 bases). CDR1 SGHTA and CDR2 FQGNSA come from the germline V gene. The CDR3 is made up of 13 amino acids. Trimming left V 1 base short and J 7 bases short, with 8 bases between.

J is TRBJ2-7 and V is TRBV11-2, with 8 nucleotides matching TRBD2. V gave up 5 bases and J gave up 5 bases; unmatched junction bases: 14. The CDR3 loop spans 16 amino acids. The germline gives CDR1 SGHAT, CDR2 FQNNGV. This CDR3 reads CASSKQRGLKADEQYF. In DNA form, the CDR3 reads TGTGCCAGCAGCAAACAGCGGGGGCTCAAGGCGGACGAGCAGTACTTC.

The chain couples TRBV28 to TRBJ1-1; maybe TRBD1 (6 bases). The CDR3 is 13 amino acids. From germline, CDR1 is MDHEN and CDR2 SYDVKM. Trimming took 3 bases from V and 4 from J, leaving 9 bases between them. CDR3 sequence reads: CASSFQGRTEAFF. The CDR3, as DNA: TGTGCCAGCAGTTTTCAGGGGCGCACTGAAGCTTTCTTT.

The rearrangement uses TRBV5-4 and TRBJ1-2; D perhaps matches TRBD1 (6 bases). V lost 0 bases and J lost 6, with 15 bases in between. The CDR3 spans 15 residues. CDR1 and CDR2 (germline): SGHNT, YYREEE (reference sequence). CDR3 sequence (DNA): TGTGCCAGCAGCTTGGAAAGCAGGGGTGAGGATGGCTACACCTTC. It specifies CASSLESRGEDGYTF.

The rearrangement links TRBV27 to TRBJ1-2; D may be TRBD1 (6 bases). This CDR3 comprises 14 residues. Trimming left V 5 bases short and J 2 bases short, with 12 bases between. Germline V gene sequence: CDR1 MNHEY, CDR2 SMNVEV (reference sequence). In DNA, the CDR3 is TGTGCCAGCAGTCCCGGACAGATAAACTATGGCTACACCTTC. Translation gives CASSPGQINYGYTF.

The genes are TRBV28 and TRBJ1-2; D gene unclear. The CDR3 covers 12 residues. V lost 6 bases to trimming and J lost 9 bases, with 14 bases between them. Germline lookup yields CDR1 MDHEN and CDR2 SYDVKM. The CDR3 nucleotides are TGTGCCAGCAGCCCAGCCTTACAGCGCTACACCTTC. Translating it yields CASSPALQRYTF.

The chain couples TRBV14 to TRBJ1-1; D is perhaps TRBD1 (6 bases). Between the trimmed V and J ends, which lost 3 bases and 7 bases, there was a span of 15 bases. The CDR3 runs to 14 residues. Germline lookup yields CDR1 SGHDN and CDR2 FVKESK. The CDR3 region has the DNA TGTGCCAGCAGCCATTTACAGGGAAGCAGTGAAGCTTTCTTT. Protein product: CASSHLQGSSEAFF.

J is TRBJ1-1 and V is TRBV6-6, with D possibly TRBD1 on 5 matching bases. Germline CDR1 and CDR2: MNHNY and SVGAGI (reference sequence). V dropped 5 bases and J dropped 2 bases, with 12 bases sitting between them. The CDR3 contains 14 residues. CDR3 residues: CASSLTQGNTEAFF. The CDR3 region has the DNA TGTGCCAGCAGTCTGACCCAGGGCAACACTGAAGCTTTCTTT.

The chain links TRBV4-2 to TRBJ1-2; the D is unclear. The CDR3 has 15 residues. V was clipped by 1 base and J by 6 bases, with 15 bases between them. Germline V lookup: CDR1 LGHNA, CDR2 YNFKEQ. In DNA form, the CDR3 reads TGTGCCAGCAGCCAAGCCAGGCGGGAGATGGATGGCTACACCTTC. This gives the protein CASSQARREMDGYTF.

J is TRBJ2-5 and V is TRBV9, with TRBD2 identical over 11 bases. Per the germline V gene, CDR1 is SGDLS and CDR2 is YYNGEE. The CDR3 contains 15 residues. With 4 bases clipped from V and 4 bases from J, the junction kept 6 bases outside the gene matches. CDR3 nucleotide sequence: TGTGCCAGCAGCCTAGGGACTAGCGGAAGAGAGACCCAGTACTTC. The encoded protein is CASSLGTSGRETQYF. The complete variable domain, with remaining parts taken from reference TRBV9 and TRBJ2-5, reads DSGVTQTPKHLITATGQRVTLRCSPRSGDLSVYWYQQSLDQGLQFLIQYYNGEERAKGNILERFSAQQFPDLHSELNLSSLELGDSALYFCASSLGTSGRETQYFGPGTRLLVL.

The chain uses TRBV11-3 and TRBJ2-3, with TRBD2 as a possible D gene (5 bases). CDR3 length: 14 residues. Germline CDR1 SGHNT, CDR2 YENEEA. The V end lost 2 bases, the J end lost 2 bases, and 8 bases lay between the germline ends. The chain's CDR3 is CASSLSGITDTQYF. The CDR3 nucleotides read TGTGCCAGCAGCTTAAGCGGCATCACAGATACGCAGTATTTT.